The clone carrying this T cell receptor (beta chain) was counted a few times. Its matching antigen is unknown. The data were taken from a study of blood T cells in healthy people across ages. The CDR3 extends over 16 amino acids. Between the trimmed V and J ends, which lost 5 bases and 0 bases, there was a span of 14 bases. CDR1 SGHVS and CDR2 FQNEAQ come from the germline V gene. Together with a sample-barcoded 5' primer, a J-beta primer mix was included in a second PCR lasting roughly 6 to 12 cycles. Tagging of each cDNA molecule was performed by a template-switch adaptor with 12 random nucleotides. Per sample, CDR3-containing paired-end reads numbered at least 2.5 million. Each CDR3 protein is one row after TCRdb ran MiXCR on the 5' RACE reads. The sample records some 1.1 million distinct CDR3 sequences, approximately 38% being singletons. Notes on the study in general: Compared with aged donors, long-lived donors showed fewer expanded clones, suggesting selection.

Donors each provided 9.5 to 10 milliliters of peripheral blood. The specimen was blood. This TCR derives from a man aged 18 to 30 in good health. This chain joins TRBV7-8 and TRBJ1-5, with D possibly TRBD1 on 5 matching bases. DNA of the CDR3: TGTGCCAGCAGCCGGAGACGGGGGGATAGCAATCAGCCCCAGCATTTT. Protein sequence: CASSRRRGDSNQPQHF.